Shown below are 25 T cell receptor beta chains from a single sample sequenced in a study of T cell changes during pregnancy in multiple sclerosis. The protocol was immunoSEQ multiplex PCR, while the TCRdb copy is restricted to in-frame clones and leaves out a portion. The table shows about 59,000 clones, with roughly 94% occurring only once. This material consisted of CD8+ T cells from peripheral blood mononuclear cells, taken after pregnancy. These TCRs come from a female donor with multiple sclerosis, enrolled in a pregnancy study.

J is TRBJ2-5 and V is TRBV2; 7 bases agree with TRBD2. V trimming: 1 base; J trimming: 0 bases; junction bases outside the gene matches: 5. CDR1 and CDR2 from the germline V gene are SNHLY and FYNNEI. This CDR3 region has 16 residues. The CDR3 DNA reads as TGTGCCAGCAGTGAAGGACTAGCCATGGACCAAGAGACCCAGTACTTC. Translated, it gives CASSEGLAMDQETQYF.

The gene calls are TRBV9 and TRBJ1-2; TRBD1 matches at 8 bases. Germline V gene data show CDR1 as SGDLS and CDR2 as YYNGEE. This CDR3 has 11 amino acids. With V trimmed by 8 bases and J by 8 bases, 5 bases remained unmatched. The CDR3 DNA follows: TGTGCCAGTAAGACAGGGGTCGGCTACACCTTC. It encodes CASKTGVGYTF.

The V call is TRBV6-5, the J call TRBJ1-1; perhaps TRBD1 as D (6 bases). Germline CDR1 and CDR2: MNHEY and SVGAGI. V lost 3 bases and J 0 bases, leaving 11 bases between the germline ends. The CDR3 is made up of 15 amino acids. The DNA for the CDR3 is TGTGCCAGCAGTTATCAGGGGATGATGAACACTGAAGCTTTCTTT. The encoded protein is CASSYQGMMNTEAFF.

This clone appeared a single time. V is TRBV10-2 and J is TRBJ2-1; 11 bases align to TRBD2. The CDR3 loop spans 15 amino acids. The V segment lost 5 bases and the J segment 4 bases; nucleotides outside the gene matches: 4. Germline V lookup: CDR1 WSHSY, CDR2 SAAADI. In nucleotides, the CDR3 is TGCGCCAGCAGTTCGACTAGCGGGGCATACAATGAGCAGTTCTTC. Its protein is CASSSTSGAYNEQFF.

A single count supports this clone. The genes are TRBV2 and TRBJ2-1, with 7 bases that match TRBD1. V lost 6 bases to trimming and J lost 3 bases; unmatched junction nucleotides: 5. The length of the CDR3 is 14 residues. The germline V gene encodes CDR1 SNHLY and CDR2 FYNNEI. The CDR3 region is CASSPTGFYNEQFF. As DNA, the CDR3 is TGTGCCAGCAGCCCGACAGGGTTCTACAATGAGCAGTTCTTC.

J is TRBJ1-4 and V is TRBV30; 9 bases fit TRBD1. V lost 1 base and J lost 8; bases outside the gene matches: 11. CDR3 size: 16 residues. Looked up from germline, CDR1 is GTSNPN and CDR2 is SVGIG (reference sequence). CDR3 residues: CAWSAPTGGWKEKLFF. CDR3 DNA: TGTGCCTGGAGTGCCCCGACAGGGGGATGGAAAGAAAAACTGTTTTTT.

The chain is built from TRBV27 and TRBJ2-7, with a weak D call TRBD2 (5 bases). V dropped 2 bases and J dropped 0 bases, with 8 bases sitting between them. The CDR3 is 14 amino acids. CDR1 is MNHEY, CDR2 SMNVEV, per germline (reference sequence). DNA for the CDR3: TGTGCCAGCAGTTTAAGGAGGAGCTCCTACGAGCAGTACTTC. The encoded protein is CASSLRRSSYEQYF.

The rearrangement links TRBV7-9 to TRBJ2-7; TRBD1 agrees at 9 bases. Unmatched junction bases numbered 9, after V lost 8 bases and J lost 1 base. CDR3 length equals 15 residues. Germline V gene sequence: CDR1 SEHNR, CDR2 FQNEAQ (reference sequence). The CDR3 here is CASLSPGQGSYEQYF. The CDR3 DNA is TGTGCCAGCTTAAGTCCGGGACAGGGATCCTACGAGCAGTACTTC.

This chain uses TRBV7-3 with TRBJ2-7, with 9 nucleotides matching TRBD2. This CDR3 spans 14 amino acids. CDR1 SGHTA and CDR2 FQGTGA come from the germline V gene. V trimming: 2 bases; J trimming: 3 bases; junction bases outside the gene matches: 2. CDR3 in DNA: TGTGCCAGCAGCTTAGCGGGGGGGAACTACGAGCAGTACTTC. Translated: CASSLAGGNYEQYF.

This chain joins TRBV6-5 and TRBJ2-7, with D tentatively TRBD2 (5 bases). V shed 5 bases and J shed 1 base, with 9 bases lying between them. This CDR3 is 13 amino acids long. Per the germline V gene, CDR1 is MNHEY and CDR2 is SVGAGI. The CDR3 protein is CASSTRASYEQYF. CDR3 nucleotide sequence: TGTGCCAGCAGTACGCGGGCTTCCTACGAGCAGTACTTC.

The chain employs TRBV7-2 and TRBJ2-3, with 11 nucleotides matching TRBD1. CDR1 SGHTA and CDR2 FQGNSA come from the germline V gene. Trimming cost V 4 bases and J 1 base; bases outside gene matches: 4. CDR3 length: 16 residues. The CDR3 protein is CASSWTGGDGTDTQYF. The CDR3 coding sequence is TGTGCCAGCAGCTGGACAGGGGGCGACGGCACAGATACGCAGTATTTT.

This chain joins TRBV19 and TRBJ2-7; 10 bases are shared with TRBD1. Germline CDR1 reads LNHDA; CDR2 reads SQIVND (reference sequence). The trim removed 10 bases at V and 4 bases at J, leaving 4 bases unmatched. The CDR3 length is 12 residues. The CDR3 coding sequence is TGTGCCACCGGACAGGGGGTTTACGAGCAGTACTTC. Translation gives CATGQGVYEQYF.

The chain is built from TRBV7-9 and TRBJ2-3; D perhaps matches TRBD2 (6 bases). The CDR3 loop spans 15 amino acids. Trimming stripped 4 bases from V and 2 bases from J, with 13 bases between. Germline V CDR1 and CDR2: SEHNR, FQNEAQ (reference sequence). Here the CDR3 DNA reads TGTGCCAGCAGCTGGAGGGAAGGCGTCACAGATACGCAGTATTTT. It codes for CASSWREGVTDTQYF.

The rearrangement joins TRBV28 to TRBJ1-5, with a weak D call TRBD1 (5 bases). CDR1 and CDR2 from the germline V gene are MDHEN and SYDVKM. This CDR3 is 13 amino acids long. Trimming shortened V by 6 bases and J by 7 bases, and 13 bases separated the two germline ends. The CDR3 here is CASSLDSRQPQHF. DNA for the CDR3: TGTGCCAGCAGCCTCGACAGCCGGCAGCCCCAGCATTTT.

The rearrangement uses TRBV7-2 and TRBJ2-7; 14 bases are a match to TRBD2. Trimming at V came to 4 bases and at J to 0 bases, leaving 8 bases not matched to a gene. This CDR3 is 18 amino acids long. Germline CDR1 and CDR2: SGHTA and FQGNSA. The CDR3 bases are TGTGCCAGCAGCTGGGGACTAGCGGGAGATTACCTCTCCTACGAGCAGTACTTC. It is translated as CASSWGLAGDYLSYEQYF. The whole variable domain, filled in from reference TRBV7-2 and TRBJ2-7, reads GAGVSQSPSNKVTEKGKDVELRCDPISGHTALYWYRQSLGQGLEFLIYFQGNSAPDKSGLPSDRFSAERTGGSVSTLTIQRTQQEDSAVYLCASSWGLAGDYLSYEQYFGPGTRLTVT.

The chain employs TRBV5-1 and TRBJ2-1; TRBD1 is a possible D gene (5 bases). The CDR3 loop spans 16 amino acids. Trimming took off 0 bases at V and 8 bases at J, with 18 bases between the two ends. The germline V gene encodes CDR1 SGHRS and CDR2 YFSETQ. The CDR3 is CASSLAVGAKWDEQFF. The DNA for the CDR3 is TGCGCCAGCAGCTTGGCCGTAGGGGCTAAATGGGATGAGCAGTTCTTC.

This sequence joins TRBV2 and TRBJ2-7, with a possible D match to TRBD1 (5 bases). Germline lookup yields CDR1 SNHLY and CDR2 FYNNEI. The CDR3 runs 12 residues. V was shortened by 7 bases and J by 1 base, with 8 bases between the two germline ends. The CDR3 region has the DNA TGTGCCAGCATTTACAGGTCCTACGAGCAGTACTTC. This sequence encodes CASIYRSYEQYF. Combining the CDR3 with reference TRBV2 and TRBJ2-7 gives the whole variable domain EPEVTQTPSHQVTQMGQEVILRCVPISNHLYFYWYRQILGQKVEFLVSFYNNEISEKSEIFDDQFSVERPDGSNFTLKIRSTKLEDSAMYFCASIYRSYEQYFGPGTRLTVT.

To note about this clone: At one end the junction does not follow the germline gene, possibly because of a read error. The J gene is TRBJ2-6, the V gene TRBV29-1; the match to TRBD1 covers 7 bases. The CDR3 spans 16 residues. From germline, CDR1 is SQVTM and CDR2 ANQGSEA. This chain's CDR3 is CSVVGTARSEANVLTF. The CDR3 nucleotides are TGCAGCGTTGTTGGGACAGCCCGCTCTGAGGCCAACGTCCTGACTTTC.

The rearrangement joins TRBV6-1 to TRBJ2-1; 7 bases align to TRBD1. The V and J ends lost 8 bases and 5 bases, in that order; junction bases with no gene match: 9. The CDR3 loop spans 14 amino acids. Germline assignment: CDR1 MNHNS and CDR2 SASEGT. The CDR3 reads CASSQPGQHNEQFF. Here the CDR3 DNA reads TGTGCCAGCTCCCAACCGGGACAGCACAATGAGCAGTTCTTC.

The chain carries TRBV27 and TRBJ2-1; 9 bases are shared with TRBD2. V lost 2 bases to trimming and J lost 5 bases; unmatched junction nucleotides: 4. CDR3 size: 15 residues. Per germline, CDR1 MNHEY and CDR2 SMNVEV (reference sequence). CDR3 protein: CASSLAGGPHNEQFF. The CDR3 nucleotides are TGTGCCAGCAGTTTAGCGGGAGGGCCCCACAATGAGCAGTTCTTC.

The chain couples TRBV4-2 to TRBJ2-7; perhaps TRBD1 as D (5 bases). The CDR3 consists of 14 residues. The ends were cut back, 1 base at V and 4 bases at J, with 11 bases in the middle. The germline V gene encodes CDR1 LGHNA and CDR2 YNFKEQ. The CDR3 DNA follows: TGTGCCAGCAGCCAAGTACAGGACGGGTACGAGCAGTACTTC. It yields the protein CASSQVQDGYEQYF.

This chain joins TRBV19 and TRBJ2-7, with TRBD2 as a possible D gene (5 bases). V lost 1 base, J lost 3 bases, and 10 bases lay in between. This CDR3 region has 14 residues. Germline lookup yields CDR1 LNHDA and CDR2 SQIVND (reference sequence). The CDR3 DNA sequence: TGTGCCAGTAGTATAGGGACGGGGAACTACGAGCAGTACTTC. Protein: CASSIGTGNYEQYF. Looking up the rest from reference TRBV19 and TRBJ2-7 gives the full variable domain: DGGITQSPKYLFRKEGQNVTLSCEQNLNHDAMYWYRQDPGQGLRLIYYSQIVNDFQKGDIAEGYSVSREKKESFPLTVTSAQKNPTAFYLCASSIGTGNYEQYFGPGTRLTVT.

The chain links TRBV27 to TRBJ2-5; TRBD2 aligns across 7 bases. The V and J ends lost 2 bases and 2 bases, in that order; junction bases with no gene match: 2. CDR3 length: 14 residues. Germline assignment: CDR1 MNHEY and CDR2 SMNVEV (reference sequence). The CDR3 sequence is CASSLTGGQETQYF. CDR3 DNA sequence: TGTGCCAGCAGTTTAACCGGGGGGCAAGAGACCCAGTACTTC.

The V and J genes are TRBV21-1 and TRBJ1-1; TRBD1 is the table's D call and was not checked against the DNA. TRBV21-1 is recorded as a pseudogene. The CDR3 contains 15 residues. CDR3 DNA sequence: TGTGCCAGCAGCAAAGGCCCCCCAGAAAATTATAAAGCTTTCTTT. This translates into CASSKGPPENYKAFF.

The chain recombines TRBV27 with TRBJ2-1, with TRBD1 matching over 8 bases. Germline V gene data show CDR1 as MNHEY and CDR2 as SMNVEV (reference sequence). The junction had 10 bases not matched to a gene; V was cut back by 6 bases and J by 15 bases. This CDR3 has 12 amino acids. The CDR3 DNA follows: TGTGCCAGCAGCTACGGACAGGGTCGAACGTTCTTC. Its translation: CASSYGQGRTFF.